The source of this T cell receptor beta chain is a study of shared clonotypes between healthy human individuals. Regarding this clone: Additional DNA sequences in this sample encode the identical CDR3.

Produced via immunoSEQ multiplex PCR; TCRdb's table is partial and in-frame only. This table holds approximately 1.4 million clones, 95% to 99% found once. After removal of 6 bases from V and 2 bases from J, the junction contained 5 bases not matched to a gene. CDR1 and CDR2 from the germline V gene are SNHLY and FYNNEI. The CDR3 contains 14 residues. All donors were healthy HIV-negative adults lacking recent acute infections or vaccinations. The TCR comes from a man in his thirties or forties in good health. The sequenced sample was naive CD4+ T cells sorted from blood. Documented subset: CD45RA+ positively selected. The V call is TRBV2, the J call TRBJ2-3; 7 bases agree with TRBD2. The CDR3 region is CASSAGGYTDTQYF. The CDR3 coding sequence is TGTGCCAGCAGCGCCGGGGGGTACACAGATACGCAGTATTTT.